The clone carrying this T cell receptor beta chain appeared a few times. It was from alopecia areata patients that lesional scalp punch biopsies and peripheral blood were collected. This record belongs to a study of CD8+ T cells in alopecia areata. In the study overall: Tofacitinib was taken orally by treated patients, and the dose was 5 to 10 mg twice daily. Treatment with tofacitinib (6 to 18 months) was followed by 6 months off drug.

Extracted RNA was reverse transcribed into cDNA, the sequencing template. Measured with immunoSEQ multiplex PCR; TCRdb has only the in-frame clones, and not every one. The profile shows thousands of clones, around 69% of them singletons. CDR1 SGHTA and CDR2 FQGTGA come from the germline V gene. V was clipped by 5 bases and J by 2 bases; unmatched bases: 4. This CDR3 has 15 amino acids. The material sequenced was skin, taken at week 0. The sequence was obtained from a human donor with alopecia areata. V usage is TRBV7-3 and J usage is TRBJ2-2, with TRBD2 identical over 8 bases. The CDR3 loop reads CASSPRGANTGELFF. CDR3 coding DNA: TGTGCCAGCAGCCCGCGGGGGGCAAACACCGGGGAGCTGTTTTTT.